The 28 T cell receptor beta chains below were found in one sample sequenced in a study of T cells after yellow fever vaccination. TCRdb re-derived calls from the 5' RACE reads in MiXCR, one entry per CDR3 protein. This repertoire shows 500,000 to 650,000 distinct CDR3 sequences, 13% found once; its top ten account for about 14%. Sample: PBMCs, taken on the day of the yellow fever booster vaccination. The receptor set was obtained from a man aged 25-40 years who received the YFV17D yellow fever vaccine.

This clonotype was counted ten times or more. This chain uses TRBV11-2 with TRBJ2-7; TRBD1 matches 9 bases. With 4 bases clipped from V and 6 bases from J, the junction kept 4 bases outside the gene matches. Germline V gene data show CDR1 as SGHAT and CDR2 as FQNNGV. This CDR3 spans 13 amino acids. CDR3 protein: CASSSTGGSEQYF. CDR3 DNA sequence: TGTGCCAGCAGCTCGACAGGGGGTTCCGAGCAGTACTTC. Full variable domain (remainder filled in from reference TRBV11-2 and TRBJ2-7): EAGVAQSPRYKIIEKRQSVAFWCNPISGHATLYWYQQILGQGPKLLIQFQNNGVVDDSQLPKDRFSAERLKGVDSTLKIQPAKLEDSAVYLCASSSTGGSEQYFGPGTRLTVT.

This clonotype has a count of ten or more. This rearrangement joins TRBV20-1 to TRBJ2-1; 12 bases align to TRBD2. The trim removed 6 bases at V and 9 bases at J, leaving 12 bases unmatched. CDR1 and CDR2 from the germline V gene are DFQATT and SNEGSKA (reference sequence). The CDR3 loop spans 15 amino acids. The CDR3, as DNA: TGCAGTGCCCCCCCTCCTAGCGGGAGGGGTAGTGAGCAGTTCTTC. Translation gives CSAPPPSGRGSEQFF.

This clonotype was picked up many times. V gene TRBV5-1 combines with J gene TRBJ2-1; TRBD1 matches at 9 bases. Germline-derived CDR1 and CDR2 are SGHRS and YFSETQ. The V gene end was trimmed by 5 bases and the J gene end by 6 bases; junction bases not matched to a gene: 6. The CDR3 sequence is 14 residues long. For the CDR3, the DNA is TGCGCCAGCAGGGGGACAGGGAGGGGCAATGAGCAGTTCTTC. This sequence encodes CASRGTGRGNEQFF.

This clonotype was counted between two and nine times. This CDR3 is CASSPGQVEQYF. In nucleotides, the CDR3 is TGTGCCAGCAGCCCTGGACAGGTCGAGCAGTACTTC. The rearrangement links TRBV7-3 to TRBJ2-7; 7 nucleotides match TRBD1. The V gene end was trimmed by 5 bases and the J gene end by 6 bases; junction bases not matched to a gene: 4. Germline V gene sequence: CDR1 SGHTA, CDR2 FQGTGA. The CDR3 length is 12 residues.

This clonotype turned up a few times. The V gene is TRBV7-2, the J gene TRBJ2-4; D gene uncertain. V was pared by 1 base and J by 9 bases, with 10 bases between. This CDR3 spans 13 amino acids. Germline CDR1 is SGHTA and CDR2 is FQGNSA. CDR3 loop: CASSLGPDRIQYF. CDR3 nucleotide sequence: TGTGCCAGCAGCTTAGGGCCGGATCGCATTCAGTACTTC.

This clonotype was counted between two and nine times. The gene calls are TRBV7-2 and TRBJ1-2, with unresolved D. This CDR3 is built from 13 residues. Trimming removed 3 bases from V and 6 bases from J, with 11 bases in between. Germline lookup yields CDR1 SGHTA and CDR2 FQGNSA. CDR3 amino acids: CASSFRGDDGYTF. The DNA of the CDR3 is TGTGCCAGCAGCTTTCGGGGAGACGATGGCTACACCTTC.

The V and J genes are TRBV19 and TRBJ1-2; the D is unclear. Per germline, CDR1 LNHDA and CDR2 SQIVND (reference sequence). The CDR3 extends over 14 amino acids. V was pared by 3 bases and J by 5 bases, with 13 bases between. In DNA, the CDR3 is TGTGCCAGTAGTATTGTTATAAGAGAATATGGCTACACCTTC. Protein: CASSIVIREYGYTF.

V and J are TRBV9 and TRBJ2-1; 9 bases map to TRBD2. Germline V gene data show CDR1 as SGDLS and CDR2 as YYNGEE. CDR3 length equals 13 residues. Trimming cost V 6 bases and J 8 bases; bases outside gene matches: 6. The CDR3 is CASNGAGGDEQFF. CDR3 bases: TGTGCCAGCAATGGGGCGGGAGGGGATGAGCAGTTCTTC.

V and J are TRBV20-1 and TRBJ2-1, with 9 nucleotides matching TRBD2. Germline V gives CDR1 DFQATT, CDR2 SNEGSKA (reference sequence). Trimming cost V 1 base and J 11 bases; bases outside gene matches: 3. This CDR3 region has 12 residues. The chain's CDR3 is CSARGTSEKQFF. The CDR3 region has the DNA TGCAGTGCTAGAGGGACTAGCGAGAAGCAGTTCTTC.

This clonotype occurred a few times. V gene TRBV29-1 combines with J gene TRBJ2-2, with D unresolved. Germline assignment: CDR1 SQVTM and CDR2 ANQGSEA. The V and J ends lost 6 bases and 5 bases respectively, with 10 bases between them. This CDR3 region has 12 residues. This chain's CDR3 is CSVPDGTGELFF. CDR3 nucleotides: TGCAGCGTACCGGATGGGACCGGGGAGCTGTTTTTT.

In this sample, this clonotype turned up a few times. V is TRBV19 and J is TRBJ2-3; a possible D gene is TRBD1 (6 bases). Germline V lookup: CDR1 LNHDA, CDR2 SQIVND (reference sequence). The CDR3 has 16 amino acids. V was clipped by 2 bases and J by 3 bases, with 15 bases between them. The CDR3 bases are TGTGCCAGTAGTATAAAGCAGGGGTCGTTTACAGATACGCAGTATTTT. It is translated as CASSIKQGSFTDTQYF.

This sequence joins TRBV20-1 and TRBJ2-1, with D tentatively TRBD1 (5 bases). The CDR3 has 14 residues. Trimming left V 4 bases short and J 3 bases short, with 13 bases between. Germline CDR1 and CDR2: DFQATT and SNEGSKA (reference sequence). The CDR3 loop is CSAKGHLDYNEQFF. The CDR3 nucleotides read TGCAGTGCTAAGGGGCACCTCGACTACAATGAGCAGTTCTTC.

J is TRBJ2-3 and V is TRBV29-1, with 9 bases that match TRBD2. The CDR3 is 13 amino acids. In germline, CDR1 is SQVTM, CDR2 ANQGSEA. With 7 bases clipped from V and 1 base from J, the junction kept 3 bases outside the gene matches. CDR3 sequence: CSAIAGGTDTQYF. The CDR3 nucleotides are TGCAGCGCGATAGCGGGGGGCACAGATACGCAGTATTTT.

The chain carries TRBV3-1 and TRBJ2-3, with 8 bases matching TRBD2. The trim removed 4 bases at V and 0 bases at J, leaving 12 bases unmatched. This CDR3 has 18 residues. CDR1 and CDR2 (germline): LGHDT, YNNKEL (reference sequence). CDR3 sequence reads: CASSPSGRNLISTDTQYF. CDR3 nucleotide sequence: TGTGCCAGCAGCCCAAGCGGGAGAAACCTAATTAGCACAGATACGCAGTATTTT.

The chain combines TRBV9 with TRBJ2-5, with 7 nucleotides matching TRBD2. V was pared by 3 bases and J by 7 bases, with 9 bases of the junction left unmatched. Germline CDR1 is SGDLS and CDR2 is YYNGEE. The CDR3 loop spans 14 amino acids. CDR3 nucleotides: TGTGCCAGCAGCGCAAGGACTAGTTCTGCGACCCAGTACTTC. This encodes CASSARTSSATQYF.

This clonotype was observed a handful of times. The CDR3 bases are TGTGCCAGCAGTTACGTATCCAGCGGGGGAACCAATGAGCAGTTCTTC. This encodes CASSYVSSGGTNEQFF. The V gene is TRBV6-5, the J gene TRBJ2-1, with 8 positions matching TRBD2. V lost 2 bases and J lost 6; bases outside the gene matches: 9. The CDR3 contains 16 residues. Looked up from germline, CDR1 is MNHEY and CDR2 is SVGAGI.

This clonotype turned up a few times. A much larger clone is a single base away; this may be a read error. The rearrangement links TRBV14 to TRBJ2-7; 12 bases fit TRBD2. V shed 1 base, J shed 5 bases, and the junction held 3 bases outside the gene matches. CDR1 is SGHDN, CDR2 FVKESK, per germline. The CDR3 length is 15 residues. The CDR3 protein is CASSQGLAGAHEQYF. CDR3 in DNA: TGTGCCAGCAGCCAAGGACTAGCGGGAGCCCACGAGCAGTACTTC.

This clonotype was picked up many times. The chain employs TRBV10-1 and TRBJ2-7; unclear D gene. Deletions cut 6 bases from V and 5 bases from J, with 14 bases between. Germline loops: CDR1 WNHNN, CDR2 SYGVQD (reference sequence). This CDR3 comprises 13 residues. This CDR3 reads CASSAEYANEQYF. In nucleotides, the CDR3 is TGCGCCAGCAGCGCGGAGTATGCCAACGAGCAGTACTTC.

Only a few counts were recorded for this clonotype. The rearrangement links TRBV7-9 to TRBJ2-7, with D unresolved. Germline V CDR1 and CDR2: SEHNR, FQNEAQ (reference sequence). Trimming took 1 base from V and 3 from J, leaving 10 bases between them. This CDR3 has 14 residues. CDR3 loop: CASSLVVSGYEQYF. CDR3 bases: TGTGCCAGCAGCTTAGTGGTGTCGGGCTACGAGCAGTACTTC.

The V and J genes are TRBV7-9 and TRBJ2-7; 9 positions agree with TRBD1. With 3 bases clipped from V and 5 bases from J, the junction kept 8 bases outside the gene matches. The germline CDR1 and CDR2 sequences are SEHNR and FQNEAQ (reference sequence). This CDR3 contains 15 residues. The CDR3 DNA reads TGTGCCAGCAGCTTCGGGGACAGGGAGGCGGACGAGCAGTACTTC. Translated, it gives CASSFGDREADEQYF. The full variable domain, rest sourced from reference TRBV7-9 and TRBJ2-7, is DTGVSQNPRHKITKRGQNVTFRCDPISEHNRLYWYRQTLGQGPEFLTYFQNEAQLEKSRLLSDRFSAERPKGSFSTLEIQRTEQGDSAMYLCASSFGDREADEQYFGPGTRLTVT.

This clonotype was seen a few times. The J gene is TRBJ1-6, the V gene TRBV20-1; D unclear. Between the trimmed V and J ends, which lost 5 bases and 6 bases, there was a span of 14 bases. The germline CDR1 and CDR2 sequences are DFQATT and SNEGSKA (reference sequence). This CDR3 spans 14 amino acids. As DNA, the CDR3 is TGCAGTGCTGCTGATGGGCATCCTAATTCACCCCTCCACTTT. Translating gives CSAADGHPNSPLHF.

The V gene is TRBV12-3 or TRBV12-4, the J gene TRBJ2-2; D may be TRBD1 (5 bases). Deletions cut 5 bases from V and 6 bases from J, with 13 bases between. The CDR3 has 14 residues. The CDR3 nucleotides are TGTGCCAGCAGTCCCACCCTAGGGGCCGGGGAGCTGTTTTTT. Its protein is CASSPTLGAGELFF.

This clonotype showed up just a few times. The chain recombines TRBV5-1 with TRBJ1-2, with D maybe TRBD1 (5 bases). The CDR3 is made up of 13 amino acids. Trimming cost V 4 bases and J 4 bases, with 11 bases left between them. Germline V gives CDR1 SGHRS, CDR2 YFSETQ. CDR3 sequence: CASSRDSTYGYTF. CDR3 coding DNA: TGCGCCAGCAGCCGGGACTCGACCTATGGCTACACCTTC.

The CDR3, as DNA: TGTGCCAGCAGCTCAATTCTAGGGACTAGCGGGAGGGCCGTCGAGCAGTACTTC. Amino acid sequence: CASSSILGTSGRAVEQYF. V usage is TRBV5-6 and J usage is TRBJ2-7, with 16 bases fitting TRBD2. This CDR3 contains 18 residues. Germline trimming cut 3 bases from V and 6 bases from J; bases unmatched to any gene: 12. Germline assignment: CDR1 SGHDT and CDR2 YYEEEE.

The CDR3 coding sequence is TGCAGTGCTAGAGGAGGGACGGTAATCCAGTACTTC. It codes for CSARGGTVIQYF. The chain carries TRBV20-1 and TRBJ2-4; D may match TRBD1 or TRBD2 (5 bases each). V was clipped by 1 base and J by 13 bases, with 14 bases between them. The germline gives CDR1 DFQATT, CDR2 SNEGSKA (reference sequence). The CDR3 has 12 residues.

The V call is TRBV12-3 or TRBV12-4, the J call TRBJ2-3; D may correspond to TRBD1 or TRBD2 (5 bases each). This CDR3 contains 15 residues. Deletions cut 3 bases from V and 1 base from J, with 11 bases between. Here the CDR3 reads CASSFILGGTDTQYF. In DNA, the CDR3 is TGTGCCAGCAGTTTTATCTTGGGGGGCACAGATACGCAGTATTTT.

This clonotype was seen repeatedly, ten times or more. The V gene is TRBV5-6, the J gene TRBJ2-1, with D tentatively TRBD1 (6 bases). In germline, CDR1 is SGHDT, CDR2 YYEEEE. Trimming left V 0 bases short and J 4 bases short, with 8 bases between. CDR3 length: 14 amino acids. The CDR3 bases are TGTGCCAGCAGCTTGGAACAGGGTTACAATGAGCAGTTCTTC. Its translation is CASSLEQGYNEQFF.

CDR3 sequence (DNA): TGCGCCAGCAGCCAATCGCTACAGGGGGACAACACAGATACGCAGTATTTT. This translates into CASSQSLQGDNTDTQYF. The chain recombines TRBV4-3 with TRBJ2-3; TRBD1 matches at 8 bases. J gave up 2 bases and V 2 bases, and 9 bases lay outside the gene matches. Germline loops: CDR1 LGHNA, CDR2 YSLEER. The CDR3 is made up of 17 amino acids.